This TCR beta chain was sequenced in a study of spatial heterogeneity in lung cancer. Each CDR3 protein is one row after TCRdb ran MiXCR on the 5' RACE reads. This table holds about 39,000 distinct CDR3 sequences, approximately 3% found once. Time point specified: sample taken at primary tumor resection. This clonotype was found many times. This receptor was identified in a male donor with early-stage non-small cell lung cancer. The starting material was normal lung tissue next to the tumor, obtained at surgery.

The CDR3 DNA follows: TGTGCCAGCATAACGACAGGGTCCGATACGCAGTATTTT. It is translated as CASITTGSDTQYF. V and J are TRBV28 and TRBJ2-3, with TRBD1 identical over 7 bases. Germline values: CDR1 MDHEN, CDR2 SYDVKM. The CDR3 has 13 residues. V gave up 7 bases and J gave up 6 bases; unmatched junction bases: 7.